This T cell receptor (beta chain) appears in the sequencing data of a study of T cells in Graves' hyperthyroidism and ophthalmopathy. Looking at the study overall: Peripheral blood specimens were obtained at initial diagnosis, prior to any treatment.

Diagnosis rested on symptoms, serum thyroxine and TRAb, thyroid ultrasound, and orbital computed tomography. Points from the study as a whole: By a 13 V-J model, ophthalmopathy was set apart from stable hyperthyroidism.

The TCR beta CDR3 regions underwent amplification using RNA transcripts as the source. During a first-round RT-PCR of the TCR CDR3, the HTBI primer set was used. MiXCR was run by TCRdb on the multiplex PCR reads, yielding one entry per CDR3 protein. Altogether around 190,000 distinct CDR3 sequences are present, about 17% being singletons, with the ten largest covering around 48%. V was pared by 3 bases and J by 4 bases, with 27 bases between. Germline V gives CDR1 DFQATT, CDR2 SNEGSKA (reference sequence). This CDR3 is built from 18 residues. A word on this clonotype: Its antigen is as yet unknown.

This receptor was obtained from a woman in her forties or fifties with Graves' hyperthyroidism. The sequenced sample consisted of blood. V and J are TRBV20-1 and TRBJ2-5; a possible D gene is TRBD1 (6 bases). CDR3 protein: CSASALLQRTVELETQYF. The CDR3 bases are TGCAGTGCTAGCGCCCTGTTGCAAAGGACAGTCGAATTAGAGACCCAGTACTTC.